This TCR beta chain comes out of a study of cytomegalovirus exposure and HLA in healthy donors. General study findings and limits: 87-base-pair reads could not separate some V segments, including TRBV6-2 and TRBV6-3.

A remark on this clone: Its target is unknown.

The PCR was carried out with 60 Vbeta primers and 13 Jbeta primers. Clones were read by immunoSEQ multiplex PCR, and TCRdb kept only the in-frame ones, dropping some. The sample has roughly 140,000 clones, 75% to 90% seen once. Trimming left V 6 bases short and J 5 bases short, with 10 bases between. The CDR3 sequence is 12 residues long. The germline CDR1 and CDR2 sequences are MRHNA and SNTAGT. V usage is TRBV6-4 and J usage is TRBJ1-2, with a weak D call TRBD1 (5 bases). Material: PBMCs. The TCR comes from a female donor in good health and CMV-seronegative. The CDR3 loop reads CASRNPGYGYTF. The CDR3 DNA reads TGTGCCAGCAGGAACCCAGGGTATGGCTACACCTTC.